Included here is one T cell receptor (beta chain) sequence, with context. Its matching antigen is unknown. The data originate from a study of T cell responses to AZD1222 COVID-19 vaccine. Sequencing was performed with immunoSEQ multiplex PCR; in TCRdb, only in-frame clones are kept and a portion is missing. The repertoire includes some 200,000 clones, roughly 91% of them detected once, and 0.99% sits in the top ten. Study results and caveats: Recipients of AZD1222 seropositive at baseline numbered only 5 to 7. Clonal diversity was possibly underestimated, and the donors were mostly white British, with more females.

Germline CDR1 reads PRHDT; CDR2 reads FYEKMQ (reference sequence). The CDR3 is 15 amino acids. The junction had 4 bases not matched to a gene; V was cut back by 4 bases and J by 4 bases. This rearrangement joins TRBV13 to TRBJ2-1, with 10 nucleotides matching TRBD2. The sample was peripheral blood, taken on day 0 of AZD1222 vaccination. The clonotype originates from an adult in good health. This chain's CDR3 is CASSSRTSGYNEQFF. CDR3 DNA: TGTGCCAGCAGCTCCCGGACTAGCGGATACAATGAGCAGTTCTTC. The whole variable domain, filled in from reference TRBV13 and TRBJ2-1, reads AAGVIQSPRHLIKEKRETATLKCYPIPRHDTVYWYQQGPGQDPQFLISFYEKMQSDKGSIPDRFSAQQFSDYHSELNMSSLELGDSALYFCASSSRTSGYNEQFFGPGTRLTVL.